The 23 T cell receptor beta chains presented below share a single source sample, sequenced in a study of blood T cell repertoires in COVID-19. The protocol was immunoSEQ multiplex PCR, while the TCRdb copy is restricted to in-frame clones and leaves out a portion. Of 75,000 to 100,000 clones detected, around 87% appear once; the ten largest clones hold under 8%. Source material: peripheral blood. All receptors come from a human donor with acute or convalescent COVID-19. The donor label of this sample is uncertain.

In its sample, this clone was seen a few times. The CDR3 DNA follows: TGTGCCAGCAGGAGACAGCCGGACTCTGGAAACACCATATATTTT. It yields the protein CASRRQPDSGNTIYF. This rearrangement joins TRBV2 to TRBJ1-3; D may be TRBD1 (5 bases). CDR1 and CDR2 (germline): SNHLY, FYNNEI. The CDR3 covers 15 residues. V shed 6 bases and J shed 0 bases, with 12 bases lying between them.

The rearrangement joins TRBV5-6 to TRBJ2-5; 8 positions match TRBD1. V shed 0 bases and J 5 bases; nucleotides not matched to a gene: 6. Germline CDR1 is SGHDT and CDR2 is YYEEEE. The length of the CDR3 is 15 residues. Here the CDR3 reads CASSLVPGGEETQYF. The CDR3 DNA reads TGTGCCAGCAGCTTGGTACCAGGGGGCGAGGAGACCCAGTACTTC.

The chain joins TRBV30 to TRBJ2-5; 7 bases line up with TRBD1. The CDR3 loop spans 13 amino acids. V was pared by 4 bases and J by 1 base, with 3 bases of the junction left unmatched. Germline-derived CDR1 and CDR2 are GTSNPN and SVGIG (reference sequence). The chain's CDR3 is CAWNRGLQETQYF. CDR3 DNA: TGTGCCTGGAACAGGGGCCTCCAAGAGACCCAGTACTTC.

The V gene is TRBV6-5, the J gene TRBJ2-7, with a possible D match to TRBD1 (5 bases). There are 13 residues in the CDR3. Trimming pared 7 bases from V and 1 base from J, leaving 11 bases between. Germline V gene data show CDR1 as MNHEY and CDR2 as SVGAGI. The CDR3 DNA is TGTGCCAGCAAGAAGTCAGGGTCCTACGAGCAGTACTTC. It is translated as CASKKSGSYEQYF.

The chain combines TRBV9 with TRBJ1-4; D is perhaps TRBD1 (5 bases). The germline V gene has CDR1 SGDLS and CDR2 YYNGEE. Trimming shortened V by 4 bases and J by 0 bases, and 10 bases separated the two germline ends. The CDR3 sequence is 15 residues long. Here the CDR3 reads CASSLRGATNEKLFF. The CDR3 DNA is TGTGCCAGCAGCCTCCGGGGGGCAACTAATGAAAAACTGTTTTTT.

This clone was observed a few times. The chain carries TRBV11-2 and TRBJ2-2; 10 bases are shared with TRBD2. The CDR3 is 19 amino acids. J lost 4 bases, V lost 7 bases, and 18 bases had no gene match. Germline CDR1 SGHAT, CDR2 FQNNGV. CDR3: CASNTIRGSGTSVTGELFF. In nucleotides, the CDR3 is TGTGCCAGCAACACAATAAGGGGGAGCGGGACTAGCGTCACCGGGGAGCTGTTTTTT.

The rearrangement uses TRBV3-1 (or the pseudogene TRBV3-2) and TRBJ2-3; no clear D gene. This CDR3 has 15 amino acids. Germline V gene lookup returns CDR1 LGHDT and CDR2 YNNKEL (reference sequence). V shed 1 base and J shed 3 bases, with 11 bases lying between them. CDR3 bases: TGTGCCAGCAGCCAAGGACAAGTCGAAACAGATACGCAGTATTTT. It yields the protein CASSQGQVETDTQYF.

In this sample, this clone turned up once. The chain recombines TRBV5-1 with TRBJ2-1, with 13 bases aligning to TRBD2. CDR1 and CDR2 (germline): SGHRS, YFSETQ. The V segment lost 1 base and the J segment 9 bases; nucleotides outside the gene matches: 4. This CDR3 is 15 amino acids long. This CDR3 is CASSLLTSGGVEQFF. As DNA, the CDR3 is TGCGCCAGCAGCTTGTTAACTAGCGGGGGGGTTGAGCAGTTCTTC.

V is TRBV5-1 and J is TRBJ1-1, with D hard to call. Trimming cost V 5 bases and J 7 bases, with 6 bases left between them. Per the germline V gene, CDR1 is SGHRS and CDR2 is YFSETQ. This CDR3 has 10 residues. CDR3: CASSELEAFF. The CDR3, as DNA: TGCGCCAGCAGTGAGCTTGAAGCTTTCTTT.

The chain recombines TRBV2 with TRBJ1-4; 7 bases map to TRBD1. In germline, CDR1 is SNHLY, CDR2 FYNNEI. The CDR3 spans 15 residues. V lost 7 bases to trimming and J lost 2 bases; unmatched junction nucleotides: 7. CDR3 DNA sequence: TGTGCCAGCACCGTGGCGGGACAGACTAATGAAAAACTGTTTTTT. This encodes CASTVAGQTNEKLFF.

The chain carries TRBV24-1 and TRBJ2-2; 9 bases line up with TRBD1. V lost 6 bases and J lost 0; bases outside the gene matches: 4. Germline assignment: CDR1 KGHDR and CDR2 SFDVKD. The length of the CDR3 is 16 residues. CDR3 sequence reads: CATSTWTGANTGELFF. CDR3 DNA: TGTGCCACCAGTACTTGGACAGGGGCGAACACCGGGGAGCTGTTTTTT.

The chain joins TRBV7-3 to TRBJ1-1, with a possible D match to TRBD1 (6 bases). This CDR3 contains 14 residues. CDR1 and CDR2 (germline): SGHTA, FQGTGA. V lost 5 bases, J lost 1 base, and 11 bases lay in between. The chain's CDR3 is CASSQQGTNTEAFF. The CDR3 DNA reads as TGTGCCAGCAGCCAACAGGGAACGAACACTGAAGCTTTCTTT.

The chain carries TRBV30 and TRBJ2-5, with a possible D match to TRBD2 (6 bases). Germline lookup yields CDR1 GTSNPN and CDR2 SVGIG (reference sequence). The CDR3 has 12 residues. Trimming shortened V by 7 bases and J by 5 bases, and 14 bases separated the two germline ends. CDR3 DNA: TGTGCCTCCCCCGGGGGTGGCGAGACCCAGTACTTC. It codes for CASPGGGETQYF.

The rearrangement links TRBV6-1 to TRBJ2-5, with D perhaps TRBD1 (5 bases). The V gene's germline CDR1 is MNHNS and CDR2 SASEGT. Trimming took off 4 bases at V and 1 base at J, with 25 bases between the two ends. This CDR3 is built from 19 residues. CDR3 DNA: TGTGCCAGCAGTGCCCCGTTAGGGAACAGGTGGGATCTCCAAGAGACCCAGTACTTC. It is translated as CASSAPLGNRWDLQETQYF.

This chain uses TRBV29-1 with TRBJ1-2; D gene ambiguous. V lost 0 bases, J lost 2 bases, and 16 bases lay in between. The CDR3 has 16 amino acids. From germline, CDR1 is SQVTM and CDR2 ANQGSEA. The CDR3 is CSVEDQELGLNYGYTF. The CDR3 region has the DNA TGCAGCGTTGAAGATCAGGAATTAGGACTCAACTATGGCTACACCTTC.

This rearrangement joins TRBV7-2 to TRBJ2-7; 8 positions match TRBD2. Germline CDR1 reads SGHTA; CDR2 reads FQGNSA. The trim removed 4 bases at V and 2 bases at J, leaving 7 bases unmatched. This CDR3 comprises 15 residues. CDR3 sequence: CASSSSSGHTYEQYF. The DNA for the CDR3 is TGTGCCAGCAGCTCTTCTAGCGGGCACACCTACGAGCAGTACTTC.

V is TRBV19 and J is TRBJ1-5; possibly TRBD1 for D (6 bases). The germline V gene encodes CDR1 LNHDA and CDR2 SQIVND (reference sequence). Trimming took 8 bases from V and 3 from J, leaving 17 bases between them. CDR3 length: 15 residues. The CDR3 coding sequence is TGTGCCAGTTCCTTGGACAGCCGATACAATCAGCCCCAGCATTTT. Its protein is CASSLDSRYNQPQHF.

The CDR3 reads CASSPPGQGAHYGYTF. The CDR3 region has the DNA TGTGCCAGCTCACCACCGGGACAGGGGGCTCACTATGGCTACACCTTC. The V call is TRBV18, the J call TRBJ1-2, with TRBD1 matching over 12 bases. CDR1 is KGHSH and CDR2 is LQKENI in the germline V gene. Unmatched junction bases numbered 2, after V lost 0 bases and J lost 3 bases. The CDR3 sequence is 16 residues long. Full variable domain (missing parts from reference TRBV18 and TRBJ1-2): NAGVMQNPRHLVRRRGQEARLRCSPMKGHSHVYWYRQLPEEGLKFMVYLQKENIIDESGMPKERFSAEFPKEGPSILRIQQVVRGDSAAYFCASSPPGQGAHYGYTFGSGTRLTVV.

The count of this clone is one. V gene TRBV7-3 combines with J gene TRBJ2-1; no reliable D call. Germline CDR1 reads SGHTA; CDR2 reads FQGTGA. V shed 1 base and J shed 6 bases, with 10 bases lying between them. This CDR3 comprises 14 residues. CDR3: CASSLKPRSNEQFF. The CDR3 coding sequence is TGTGCCAGCAGCTTAAAACCGCGGAGCAATGAGCAGTTCTTC.

This chain links TRBV9 with TRBJ2-7; a possible D gene is TRBD2 (6 bases). V gave up 3 bases and J gave up 1 base, with 11 bases separating them. The germline V gene encodes CDR1 SGDLS and CDR2 YYNGEE. The CDR3 covers 14 residues. The CDR3 loop is CASSAVAESYEQYF. The CDR3, as DNA: TGTGCCAGCAGCGCTGTAGCGGAATCCTACGAGCAGTACTTC.

The genes are TRBV3-1 (or the pseudogene TRBV3-2) and TRBJ2-2; 7 bases align to TRBD2. J was trimmed by 6 bases and V by 0 bases; bases with no gene match: 7. CDR3 size: 16 residues. CDR1 is LGHDT, CDR2 YNNKEL, per germline (reference sequence). CDR3 sequence reads: CASSQEASGLPGELFF. The CDR3 coding sequence is TGTGCCAGCAGCCAAGAGGCTAGCGGTTTACCCGGGGAGCTGTTTTTT.

The chain uses TRBV11-3 and TRBJ2-1; D is uncertain. The CDR3 contains 16 residues. The V gene lost 3 bases and the J gene lost 0 bases, with 12 bases spanning the gap. Germline loops: CDR1 SGHNT, CDR2 YENEEA. The CDR3 loop reads CASSFNLQLSYNEQFF. Here the CDR3 DNA reads TGTGCCAGCAGCTTCAACCTACAGCTCTCCTACAATGAGCAGTTCTTC.

The gene calls are TRBV3-1 (or the pseudogene TRBV3-2) and TRBJ2-3; 8 positions match TRBD2. The CDR3 consists of 17 residues. Germline loops: CDR1 LGHDT, CDR2 YNNKEL (reference sequence). Trimming at V came to 3 bases and at J to 3 bases, leaving 11 bases not matched to a gene. The CDR3 DNA reads TGTGCCAGCAGCCACGGTCTCCGGCGGGGGGAGACAGATACGCAGTATTTT. Translated: CASSHGLRRGETDTQYF.